Below, 6 T cell receptor beta chains from the same sample are listed, as sequenced in a study of spatial heterogeneity in lung cancer. Findings of the study overall: Counts that tracked tumor mutation counts were those of expanded intratumoral alpha and beta TCRs.

TCRdb used MiXCR to reprocess the 5' RACE reads, holding one entry per CDR3 protein. The sample shows about 9,300 distinct CDR3 sequences, approximately 50% of them seen only once. The time point is: sample taken at primary tumor resection. Their specific antigens are unknown. This sample comprised lung tumor tissue, obtained at surgery. These receptor sequences come from a female donor with early-stage non-small cell lung cancer.

Concerning this clonotype itself: A library prepared for alpha chains yielded this beta chain as an off-target read; its size is of little meaning. This rearrangement joins TRBV18 to TRBJ1-1; D is ambiguous. Germline V lookup: CDR1 KGHSH, CDR2 LQKENI. This CDR3 spans 13 amino acids. The V end was cut by 6 bases, the J end by 3 bases, with 11 bases between. The CDR3 here is CASSSLSYTEAFF. In DNA, the CDR3 is TGTGCCAGCTCGTCCCTGTCCTACACTGAAGCTTTCTTT.

Turning to this clonotype: Since it is a stray read in a library aimed at alpha chains, this beta chain has a size that is not meaningful. The rearrangement uses TRBV4-1 and TRBJ1-2; perhaps TRBD1 as D (5 bases). The CDR3 is 14 residues long. Trimming pared 3 bases from V and 5 bases from J, leaving 13 bases between. Germline values: CDR1 MGHRA, CDR2 YSYEKL. The chain's CDR3 is CASSQTDSFYGYTF. As DNA, the CDR3 is TGCGCCAGCAGCCAGACCGACAGCTTTTATGGCTACACCTTC.

Notes on this clonotype: This beta chain is an unintended read in a library built for alpha chains; its size means little. The chain has TRBV7-2 and TRBJ1-2; 9 bases align to TRBD1. From germline, CDR1 is SGHTA and CDR2 FQGNSA. CDR3 length: 15 residues. J lost 8 bases, V lost 6 bases, and 13 bases had no gene match. The chain's CDR3 is CASSFGGTGIRGYTF. The CDR3 DNA reads TGTGCCAGCAGTTTCGGCGGGACAGGGATACGCGGCTACACCTTC.

About this clonotype: Since it is a stray read in a library aimed at alpha chains, this beta chain has a size that is not meaningful. The rearrangement uses TRBV5-4 and TRBJ2-1, with 10 bases lining up with TRBD1. V shed 10 bases, J shed 9 bases, and the junction held 10 bases outside the gene matches. Germline CDR1 and CDR2: SGHNT and YYREEE (reference sequence). CDR3 size: 13 residues. This CDR3 is CALRDRGVGEQFF. The DNA for the CDR3 is TGTGCCCTACGGGACAGGGGCGTCGGTGAGCAGTTCTTC.

As regards this clonotype: Being off target in a library aimed at alpha chains, this beta chain has a size of little meaning. This chain links TRBV4-3 with TRBJ1-4, with D possibly matching TRBD1 (5 bases). CDR3 size: 16 residues. Germline loops: CDR1 LGHNA, CDR2 YSLEER. Trimming stripped 0 bases from V and 7 bases from J, with 15 bases between. The CDR3 here is CASSQDQAGIFEKLFF. CDR3 nucleotide sequence: TGCGCCAGCAGCCAAGATCAGGCAGGGATTTTTGAAAAACTGTTTTTT.

This clonotype came up a few times. Because this beta chain is a stray read in a library intended to capture alpha chains, its abundance should not be given much weight. The rearrangement joins TRBV28 to TRBJ2-5, with TRBD2 matching over 7 bases. The trim removed 6 bases at V and 2 bases at J, leaving 12 bases unmatched. The CDR3 is made up of 16 amino acids. CDR1 and CDR2 from the germline V gene are MDHEN and SYDVKM. CDR3 loop: CASSKNLGRPQETQYF. The CDR3 DNA is TGTGCCAGCAGCAAGAATCTCGGGAGGCCACAAGAGACCCAGTACTTC.